This record concerns one T cell receptor beta chain sequence. Sequencing was performed with immunoSEQ multiplex PCR; in TCRdb, only in-frame clones are kept and a portion is missing. The sample lists some 160,000 clones, around 89% occurring once. This record belongs to a study of blood T cell repertoires in COVID-19. Study-wide context: Acute and convalescent COVID-19 specimens originated in the United States, Italy and Spain.

The germline V and J ends were trimmed by 7 bases and 4 bases, with 13 bases remaining between them. The CDR3 consists of 13 residues. CDR1 is SNHLY and CDR2 is FYNNEI in the germline V gene. The chain employs TRBV2 and TRBJ2-5, with D maybe TRBD1 (6 bases). Sequencing was performed on peripheral blood. This TCR was recovered from a middle-aged man who had recovered from COVID-19. The CDR3 protein is CASTDRQGETQYF. CDR3 DNA: TGTGCCAGCACTGACAGGCAGGGAGAGACCCAGTACTTC.